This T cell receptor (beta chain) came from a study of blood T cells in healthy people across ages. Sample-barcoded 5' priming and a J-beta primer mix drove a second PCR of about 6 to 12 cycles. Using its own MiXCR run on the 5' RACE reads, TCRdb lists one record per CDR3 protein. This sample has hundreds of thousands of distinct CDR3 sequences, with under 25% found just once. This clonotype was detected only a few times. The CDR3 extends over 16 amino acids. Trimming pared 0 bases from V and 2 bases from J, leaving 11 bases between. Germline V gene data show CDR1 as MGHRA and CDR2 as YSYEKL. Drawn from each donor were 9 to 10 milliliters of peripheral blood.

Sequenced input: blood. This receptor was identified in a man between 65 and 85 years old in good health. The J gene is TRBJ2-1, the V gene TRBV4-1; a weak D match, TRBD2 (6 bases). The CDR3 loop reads CASSQDSVAAYNEQFF. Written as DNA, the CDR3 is TGCGCCAGCAGCCAAGATTCGGTAGCGGCCTACAATGAGCAGTTCTTC.